This is a list of T cell receptor beta chains from one sample in a study of blood T cell repertoires in COVID-19. The table came from immunoSEQ multiplex PCR; TCRdb's copy has only in-frame clones and leaves some out. This sample yields 250,000 or so clones, of which approximately 86% are seen a single time; about 8.6% belongs to the top ten. Sample: peripheral blood. All receptors derive from a man aged 35-49 years with active or convalescent COVID-19. The conserved cysteine and the conserved F or W are not part of the CDR3 here. Each record gives: V gene, clone size, CDR3 protein. Only some rows state a clone size, as once, few, many or a class for expanded clones.

V: TRBV5-5
size: -
CDR3: ASSDTRKGTEAF

V: TRBV6-5
size: -
CDR3: ASSPGGGREQY

V: TRBV14
size: -
CDR3: ASSQVRARGEQY

V: TRBV25-1
size: -
CDR3: ASSRGGYNEQF

V: TRBV7-9
size: once
CDR3: ASSLAASGRAGETQY

V: TRBV5-1
size: -
CDR3: ASSWGGQGYEQY

V: TRBV9
size: once
CDR3: ASSLTSADTQY

V: TRBV6-5
size: -
CDR3: ASSYRGLNTEAF

V: TRBV30
size: -
CDR3: AWSYGPNQPQH

V: TRBV5-5
size: few
CDR3: ASRSGTGKSGNEKLF

V: TRBV7-3
size: -
CDR3: ASSLMGGLSAAASSPLH

V: TRBV30
size: -
CDR3: AWSSYGQADRNYGYT

V: TRBV10-3
size: -
CDR3: AIQTGNNSPLH

V: TRBV2
size: many
CDR3: ASTGGDKSPLH

V: TRBV24-1
size: -
CDR3: ATSDPRGLGGYT

V: TRBV10-3
size: -
CDR3: AIRNPGLAAGEQY

V: TRBV6-1
size: -
CDR3: ASSEAYGTAQVY

V: TRBV7-7
size: -
CDR3: ASSLGTPGLAGVFRQF

V: TRBV3-1/TRBV3-2
size: -
CDR3: ASSPRENQPQH

V: TRBV6-5
size: few
CDR3: ASGQFRDEQY

V: TRBV2
size: -
CDR3: ASSGGNNQPQH

V: TRBV7-9
size: once
CDR3: ASSLGVGAANTEAF

V: TRBV11-2
size: -
CDR3: ASSGRDRLYEQY

V: TRBV24-1
size: -
CDR3: ATSDSGKSLYEQY

V: TRBV18
size: -
CDR3: ASSRSTGEGTDTQY

V: TRBV7-3
size: -
CDR3: ASSFGPGDTQY

V: TRBV5-6
size: once
CDR3: ASSMPDRRTGNTIY

V: TRBV19
size: -
CDR3: ASRRANEQF

V: TRBV20-1
size: -
CDR3: SADLVKLF